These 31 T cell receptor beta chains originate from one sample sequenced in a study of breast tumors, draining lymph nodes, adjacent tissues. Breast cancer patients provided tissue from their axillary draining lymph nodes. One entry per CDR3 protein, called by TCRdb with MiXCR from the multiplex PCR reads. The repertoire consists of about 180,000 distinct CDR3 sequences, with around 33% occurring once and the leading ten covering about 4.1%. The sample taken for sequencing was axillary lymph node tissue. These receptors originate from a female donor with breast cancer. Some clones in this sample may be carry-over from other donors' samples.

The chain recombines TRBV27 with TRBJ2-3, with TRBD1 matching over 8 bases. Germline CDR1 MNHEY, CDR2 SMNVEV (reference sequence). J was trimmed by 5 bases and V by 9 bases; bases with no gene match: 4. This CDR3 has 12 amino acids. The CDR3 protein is CASGTGKDTQYF. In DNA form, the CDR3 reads TGTGCCAGTGGGACAGGCAAAGATACGCAGTATTTT.

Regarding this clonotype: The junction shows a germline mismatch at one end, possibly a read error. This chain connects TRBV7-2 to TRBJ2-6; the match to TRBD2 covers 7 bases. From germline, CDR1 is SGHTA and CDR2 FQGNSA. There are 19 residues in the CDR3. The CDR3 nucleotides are TGTGCCGGCAGCCTAACGGGGGGTGGCAGGGCCGGTGGGGCCAACGTCCTGACTTTC. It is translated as CAGSLTGGGRAGGANVLTF. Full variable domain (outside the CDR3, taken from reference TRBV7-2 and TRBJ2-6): GAGVSQSPSNKVTEKGKDVELRCDPISGHTALYWYRQSLGQGLEFLIYFQGNSAPDKSGLPSDRFSAERTGGSVSTLTIQRTQQEDSAVYLCAGSLTGGGRAGGANVLTFGAGSRLTVL.

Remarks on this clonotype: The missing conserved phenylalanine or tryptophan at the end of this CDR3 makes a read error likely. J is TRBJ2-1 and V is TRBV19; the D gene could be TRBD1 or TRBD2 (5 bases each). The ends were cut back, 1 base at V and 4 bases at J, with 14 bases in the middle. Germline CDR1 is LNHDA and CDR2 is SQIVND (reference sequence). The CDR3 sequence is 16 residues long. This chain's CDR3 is CASSIGGLREYNEQFS. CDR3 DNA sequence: TGTGCCAGTAGTATAGGGGGGTTGCGCGAGTACAATGAGCAGTTCTCC.

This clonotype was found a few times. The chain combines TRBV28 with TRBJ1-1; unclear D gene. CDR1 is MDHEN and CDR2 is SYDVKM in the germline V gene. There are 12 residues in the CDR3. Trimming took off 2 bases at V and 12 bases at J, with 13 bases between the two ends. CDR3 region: CASSLSRSDSFF. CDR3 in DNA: TGTGCCAGCAGTTTAAGTCGGAGTGACTCTTTCTTT.

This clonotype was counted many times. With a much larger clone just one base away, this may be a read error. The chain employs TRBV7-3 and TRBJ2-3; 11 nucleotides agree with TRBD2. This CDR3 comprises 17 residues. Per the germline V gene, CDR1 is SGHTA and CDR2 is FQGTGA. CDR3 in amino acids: CASSLSPGTSGTDPQYF. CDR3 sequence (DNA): TGTGCCAGCAGCTTAAGCCCTGGGACTAGCGGCACAGATCCGCAGTATTTT.

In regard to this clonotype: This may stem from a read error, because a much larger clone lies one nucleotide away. The CDR3 here is CASSIDLSGLSSYEQSF. The CDR3, as DNA: TGTGCCAGTAGTATAGATCTATCCGGTCTGAGCTCCTACGAGCAGTCCTTC. The chain employs TRBV19 and TRBJ2-7; D gene unclear. The CDR3 runs 17 residues. Per the germline V gene, CDR1 is LNHDA and CDR2 is SQIVND (reference sequence).

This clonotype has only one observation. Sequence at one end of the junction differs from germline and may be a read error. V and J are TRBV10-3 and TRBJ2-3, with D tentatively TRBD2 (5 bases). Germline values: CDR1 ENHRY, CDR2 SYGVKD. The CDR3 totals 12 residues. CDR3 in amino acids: CAVSESGDTQYF. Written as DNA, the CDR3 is TGTGCCGTCAGTGAGTCGGGGGATACGCAGTATTTT.

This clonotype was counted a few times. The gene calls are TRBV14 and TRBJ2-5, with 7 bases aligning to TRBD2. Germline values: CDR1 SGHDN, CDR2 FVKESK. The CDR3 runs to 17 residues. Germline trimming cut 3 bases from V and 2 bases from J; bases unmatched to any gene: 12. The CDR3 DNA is TGTGCCAGCAGCCACGGACGGCTAGCGGCAAAACAAGAGACCCAGTACTTC. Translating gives CASSHGRLAAKQETQYF.

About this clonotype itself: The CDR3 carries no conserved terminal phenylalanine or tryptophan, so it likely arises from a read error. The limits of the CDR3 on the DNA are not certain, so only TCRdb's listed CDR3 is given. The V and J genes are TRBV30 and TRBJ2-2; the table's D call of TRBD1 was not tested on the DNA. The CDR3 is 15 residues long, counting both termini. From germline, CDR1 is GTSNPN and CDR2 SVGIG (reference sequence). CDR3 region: CAWLGETGFTGELFS.

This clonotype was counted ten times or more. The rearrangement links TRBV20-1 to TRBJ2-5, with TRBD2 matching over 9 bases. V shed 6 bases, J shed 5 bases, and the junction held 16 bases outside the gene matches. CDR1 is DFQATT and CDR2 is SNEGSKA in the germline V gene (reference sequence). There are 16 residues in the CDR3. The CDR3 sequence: CSAQEVAGASGETQYF. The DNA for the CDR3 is TGCAGTGCACAAGAGGTAGCGGGGGCCTCAGGGGAGACCCAGTACTTC.

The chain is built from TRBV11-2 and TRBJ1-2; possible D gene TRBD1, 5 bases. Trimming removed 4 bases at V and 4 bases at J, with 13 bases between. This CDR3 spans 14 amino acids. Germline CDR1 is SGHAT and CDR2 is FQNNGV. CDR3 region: CASSSDTGPYGYTF. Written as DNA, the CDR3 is TGTGCCAGCAGCTCCGACACAGGACCCTATGGCTACACCTTC.

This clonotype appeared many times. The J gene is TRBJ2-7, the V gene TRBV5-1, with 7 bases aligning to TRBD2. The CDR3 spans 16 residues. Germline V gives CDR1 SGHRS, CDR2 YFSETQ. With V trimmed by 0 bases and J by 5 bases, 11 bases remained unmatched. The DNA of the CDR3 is TGCGCCAGCAGCTTGGTTGCTAGCGGAAGAGCGGACGAGCAGTACTTC. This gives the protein CASSLVASGRADEQYF.

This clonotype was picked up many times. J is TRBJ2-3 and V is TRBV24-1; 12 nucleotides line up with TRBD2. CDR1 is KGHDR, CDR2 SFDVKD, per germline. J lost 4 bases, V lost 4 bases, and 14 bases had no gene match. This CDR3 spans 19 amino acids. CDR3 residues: CATSDLTSGGLWRPDTQYF. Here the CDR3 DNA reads TGTGCCACCAGTGACCTGACTAGCGGGGGCCTATGGCGGCCAGATACGCAGTATTTT.

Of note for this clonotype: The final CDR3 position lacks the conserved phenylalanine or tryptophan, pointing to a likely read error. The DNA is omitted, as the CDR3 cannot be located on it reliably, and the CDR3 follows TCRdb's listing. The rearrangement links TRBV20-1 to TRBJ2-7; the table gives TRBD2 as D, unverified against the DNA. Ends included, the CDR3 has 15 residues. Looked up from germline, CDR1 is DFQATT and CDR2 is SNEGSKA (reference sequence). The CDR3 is CSAIDRGGACTSSTS.

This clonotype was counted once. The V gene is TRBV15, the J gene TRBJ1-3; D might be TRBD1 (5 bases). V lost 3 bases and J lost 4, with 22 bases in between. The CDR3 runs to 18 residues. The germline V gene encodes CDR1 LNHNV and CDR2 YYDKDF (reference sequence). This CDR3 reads CATSSLDPRGGVGNTIYF. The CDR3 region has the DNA TGTGCCACCAGCAGCTTAGATCCGAGGGGCGGAGTCGGAAACACCATATATTTT.

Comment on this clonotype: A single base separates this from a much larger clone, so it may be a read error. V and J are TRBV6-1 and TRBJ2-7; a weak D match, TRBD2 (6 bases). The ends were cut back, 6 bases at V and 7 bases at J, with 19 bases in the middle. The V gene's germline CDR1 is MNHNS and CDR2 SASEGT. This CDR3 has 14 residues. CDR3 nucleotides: TGTGCCAGCAGCCCGGGCCTGGGACTTGCTGAGCAGTACTTC. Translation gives CASSPGLGLAEQYF.

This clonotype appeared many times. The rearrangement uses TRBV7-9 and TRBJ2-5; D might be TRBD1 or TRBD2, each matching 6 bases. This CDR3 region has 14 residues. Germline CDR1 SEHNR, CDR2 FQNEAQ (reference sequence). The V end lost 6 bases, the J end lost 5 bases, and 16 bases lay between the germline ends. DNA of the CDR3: TGTGCCAGCAGTAATCGGGGGCCGGGGGAGACCCAGTACTTC. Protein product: CASSNRGPGETQYF.

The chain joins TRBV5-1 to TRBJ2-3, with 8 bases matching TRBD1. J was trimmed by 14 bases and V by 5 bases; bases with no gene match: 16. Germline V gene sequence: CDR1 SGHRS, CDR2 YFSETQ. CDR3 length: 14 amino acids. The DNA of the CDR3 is TGCGCCAGCAGGAAACAGGGGGTCACAGATCCGCGGTATTTT. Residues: CASRKQGVTDPRYF. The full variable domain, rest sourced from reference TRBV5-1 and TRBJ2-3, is KAGVTQTPRYLIKTRGQQVTLSCSPISGHRSVSWYQQTPGQGLQFLFEYFSETQRNKGNFPGRFSGRQFSNSRSEMNVSTLELGDSALYLCASRKQGVTDPRYFGPGTRLTVL.

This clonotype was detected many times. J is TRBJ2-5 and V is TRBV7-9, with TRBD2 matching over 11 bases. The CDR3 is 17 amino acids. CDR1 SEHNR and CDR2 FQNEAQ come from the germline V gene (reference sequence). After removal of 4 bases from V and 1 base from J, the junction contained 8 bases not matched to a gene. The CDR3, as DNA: TGTGCCAGCAGCTCGGGACTAGCGGCCCTAACCCAAGAGACCCAGTACTTC. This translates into CASSSGLAALTQETQYF.

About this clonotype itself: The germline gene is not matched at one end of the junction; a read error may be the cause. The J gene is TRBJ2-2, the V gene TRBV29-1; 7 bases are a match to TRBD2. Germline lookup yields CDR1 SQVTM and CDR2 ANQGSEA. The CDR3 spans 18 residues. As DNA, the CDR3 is TGCAGCGCTAGGGGTGAGGGGAGGGAGGTATCGTGGACCGGGGAGCCGTTTTTT. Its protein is CSARGEGREVSWTGEPFF.

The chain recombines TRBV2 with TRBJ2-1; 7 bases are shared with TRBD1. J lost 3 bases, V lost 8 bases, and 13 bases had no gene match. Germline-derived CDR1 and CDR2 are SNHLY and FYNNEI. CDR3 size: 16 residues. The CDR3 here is CASYPGQAHRYNEQFF. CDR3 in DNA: TGTGCCAGCTACCCCGGACAGGCACACCGCTACAATGAGCAGTTCTTC.

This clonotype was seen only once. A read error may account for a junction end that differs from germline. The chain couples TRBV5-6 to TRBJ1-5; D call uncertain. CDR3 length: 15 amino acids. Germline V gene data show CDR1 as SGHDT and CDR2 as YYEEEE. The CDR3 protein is CASSRAGSDNEPQHF. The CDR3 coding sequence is TGTGCCAGCAGCCGAGCGGGGAGCGACAATGAGCCCCAGCATTTT.

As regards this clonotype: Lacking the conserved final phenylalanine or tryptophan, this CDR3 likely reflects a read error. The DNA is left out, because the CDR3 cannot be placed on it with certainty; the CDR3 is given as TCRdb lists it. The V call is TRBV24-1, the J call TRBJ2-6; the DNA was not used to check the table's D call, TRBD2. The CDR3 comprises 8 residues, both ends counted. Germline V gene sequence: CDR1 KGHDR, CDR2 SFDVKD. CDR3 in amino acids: CATSDPTS.

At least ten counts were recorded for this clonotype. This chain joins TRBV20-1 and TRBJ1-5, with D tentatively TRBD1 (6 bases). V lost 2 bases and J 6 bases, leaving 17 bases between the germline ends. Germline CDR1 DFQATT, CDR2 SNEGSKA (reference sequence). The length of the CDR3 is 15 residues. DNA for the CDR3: TGCAGTGCTAGATCTAGTACAGGGTCAGGTCAGCCCCAGCATTTT. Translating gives CSARSSTGSGQPQHF.

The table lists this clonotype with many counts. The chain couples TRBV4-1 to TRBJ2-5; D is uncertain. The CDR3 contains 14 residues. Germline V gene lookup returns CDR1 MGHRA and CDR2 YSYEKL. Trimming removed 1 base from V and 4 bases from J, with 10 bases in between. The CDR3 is CASSQGTNRETQYF. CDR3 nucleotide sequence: TGCGCCAGCAGCCAAGGGACCAATAGAGAGACCCAGTACTTC.

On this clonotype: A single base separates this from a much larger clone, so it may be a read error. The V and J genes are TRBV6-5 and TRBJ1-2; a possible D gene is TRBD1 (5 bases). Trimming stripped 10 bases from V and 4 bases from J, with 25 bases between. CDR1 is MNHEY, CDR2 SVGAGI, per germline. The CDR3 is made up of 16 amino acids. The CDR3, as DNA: TGTGCCACCGGGGCGGGGGACTGGCAAATAGTCTATGGCTACACCTTC. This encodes CATGAGDWQIVYGYTF.

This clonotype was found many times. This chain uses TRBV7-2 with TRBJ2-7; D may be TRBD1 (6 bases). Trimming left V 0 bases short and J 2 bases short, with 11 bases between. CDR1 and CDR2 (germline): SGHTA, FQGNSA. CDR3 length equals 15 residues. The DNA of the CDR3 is TGTGCCAGCAGCTTAGCTGGGGGCGGAACCTACGAGCAGTACTTC. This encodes CASSLAGGGTYEQYF.

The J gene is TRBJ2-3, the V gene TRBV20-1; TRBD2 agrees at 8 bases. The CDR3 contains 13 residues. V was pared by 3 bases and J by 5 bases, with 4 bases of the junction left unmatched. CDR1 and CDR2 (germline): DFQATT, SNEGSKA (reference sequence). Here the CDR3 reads CSASGGGRDTQYF. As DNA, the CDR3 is TGCAGTGCTAGCGGGGGGGGGCGAGATACGCAGTATTTT.

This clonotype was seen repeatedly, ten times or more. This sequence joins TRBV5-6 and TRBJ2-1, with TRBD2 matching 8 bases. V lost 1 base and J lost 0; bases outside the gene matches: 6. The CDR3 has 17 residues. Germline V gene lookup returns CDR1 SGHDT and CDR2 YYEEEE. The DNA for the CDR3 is TGTGCCAGCAGCTTGCTTTTAGCGGGAAGCTCCTACAATGAGCAGTTCTTC. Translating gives CASSLLLAGSSYNEQFF. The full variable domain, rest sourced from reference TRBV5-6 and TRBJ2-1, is DAGVTQSPTHLIKTRGQQVTLRCSPKSGHDTVSWYQQALGQGPQFIFQYYEEEERQRGNFPDRFSGHQFPNYSSELNVNALLLGDSALYLCASSLLLAGSSYNEQFFGPGTRLTVL.

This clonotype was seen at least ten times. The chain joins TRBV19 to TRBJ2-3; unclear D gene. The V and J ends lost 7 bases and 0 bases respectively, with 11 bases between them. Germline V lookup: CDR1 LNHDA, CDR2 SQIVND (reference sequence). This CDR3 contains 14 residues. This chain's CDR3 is CASMDLGSTDTQYF. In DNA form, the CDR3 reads TGTGCCAGTATGGACCTGGGGAGCACAGATACGCAGTATTTT.

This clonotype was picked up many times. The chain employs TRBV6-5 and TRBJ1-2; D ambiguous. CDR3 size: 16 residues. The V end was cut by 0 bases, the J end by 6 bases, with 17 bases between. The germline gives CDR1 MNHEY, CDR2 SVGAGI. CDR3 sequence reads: CASSYSFSGSQNGYTF. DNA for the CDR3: TGTGCCAGCAGTTACTCGTTTAGTGGGTCTCAAAATGGCTACACCTTC.